Sequencing of this T cell receptor beta chain was carried out in a study of T cell changes during pregnancy in multiple sclerosis. V dropped 2 bases and J dropped 0 bases, with 10 bases sitting between them. The CDR3 covers 16 residues. This clone was counted once. Libraries were prepared by immunoSEQ multiplex PCR; TCRdb keeps only in-frame clonotypes and omits some of them. This table has 55,000 to 85,000 clones, 90% appearing once. The gene calls are TRBV23-1 and TRBJ2-2; D may be TRBD1 (5 bases). TRBV23-1 is classed as an ORF, of uncertain function. The sample here was peripheral blood, taken in the third trimester of pregnancy. The receptor comes from a female donor with multiple sclerosis, enrolled in a pregnancy study. CDR3 nucleotide sequence: TGCGCCAGCAGTCAACCAGGGCAGACGAACACCGGGGAGCTGTTTTTT. This gives the protein CASSQPGQTNTGELFF.